These T cell receptor beta chains were read from a single sample in a study of tumor-infiltrating lymphocytes in glioblastoma multiforme. TCRdb re-called the multiplex PCR reads with MiXCR, one entry per CDR3 protein. The sample consists of under 35,000 distinct CDR3 sequences, 60% to 75% of them appearing once. The specimen was brain tumor tissue. Every receptor here comes from a male donor with glioblastoma. Both conserved end residues are part of each CDR3. The D gene is left open where the match is weak. The size of a clone is reported for some rows only, either as once, few or many, or as a class for expanded clones.

TRBJ1-5 TRBD1 . TRBV12-3/TRBV12-4 CASSIDRGGNQSQHF TGTGCCAGCAGTATAGACAGGGGGGGCAATCAGTCCCAGCATTTT
TRBJ2-7 . . TRBV11-2 CASSKSGYEQYF TGTGCCAGCAGTAAATCGGGTTACGAGCAGTACTTC
TRBJ2-2 TRBD2 . TRBV6-5 CASRTRGGGTGELFF TGTGCCAGCAGAACGCGGGGGGGAGGCACCGGGGAGCTGTTTTTT
TRBJ2-7 . . TRBV7-3 CASSIPKDFLSYEQYF TGTGCCAGCAGCATACCTAAGGATTTCCTCTCCTACGAGCAGTACTTC
TRBJ1-5 . . TRBV20-1 CNARAPGVDQPQHF TGCAATGCTAGGGCACCCGGGGTCGATCAGCCCCAGCATTTT
TRBJ2-3 TRBD1 few TRBV2 CASTDRSTDTQYF TGTGCCAGCACGGACAGGAGCACAGATACGCAGTATTTT
TRBJ2-7 TRBD1 . TRBV10-3 CAPGTGREQYF TGTGCCCCCGGGACAGGGCGGGAGCAATACTTC
TRBJ2-3 TRBD1 once TRBV11-2 CASSLISGTGSDTQYF TGTGCCAGCAGCTTAATCTCCGGGACAGGGTCAGATACGCAGTATTTT
TRBJ1-5 . many TRBV4-1 CASSPHISSNQPQHF TGCGCCAGCAGCCCACATATCAGTAGCAATCAGCCCCAGCATTTT
TRBJ1-2 . many TRBV28 CASSLWQSRVYGYTF TGTGCCAGCAGTTTATGGCAGTCTAGGGTCTATGGCTACACCTTC
TRBJ2-1 . large TRBV10-3 CAISEGNEQFF TGTGCCATCAGTGAGGGCAATGAGCAGTTCTTC
TRBJ2-3 . many TRBV28 CASSWGMGTDTQYF TGTGCCAGCAGTTGGGGGATGGGAACAGATACGCAGTATTTT
TRBJ2-2 . few TRBV28 CASSFTPPSTGELFF TGTGCCAGCAGTTTTACGCCCCCCTCCACCGGGGAGCTGTTTTTT
TRBJ1-1 TRBD1 . TRBV30 CAWSGQGGTEASF TGTGCCTGGTCGGGACAGGGGGGTACTGAAGCTTCCTTT
TRBJ2-7 TRBD2 . TRBV19 CASSIGLLALDYEQYF TGTGCCAGTAGTATAGGGCTACTAGCGTTGGACTACGAGCAGTACTTC
TRBJ2-7 . . TRBV12-3/TRBV12-4 CVSSTRTSYEQYF TGTGTCAGCAGTACACGCACTAGCTACGAACAGTACTTC
TRBJ2-7 TRBD2 many TRBV20-1 CSAREAGARYEQYF TGCAGTGCTAGAGAGGCGGGAGCCAGATACGAGCAGTACTTC
TRBJ2-5 . . TRBV11-2 CASSLFASNQGTQYF TGTGCCAGCAGCTTATTCGCTTCGAACCAAGGGACCCAGTACTTC
TRBJ2-7 TRBD2 . TRBV7-9 CASSLDVGRARTEQYF TGTGCCAGCAGCTTAGACGTCGGGAGGGCCAGGACGGAGCAGTATTTC
TRBJ2-7 . . TRBV20-1 CSASRGREHEQYF TGCAGTGCCAGCCGGGGAAGGGAACACGAGCAGTACTTC
TRBJ1-2 TRBD1 many TRBV6-1 CASSEDRGGGYYGYTF TGTGCCAGCAGTGAAGACAGGGGTGGGGGATACTATGGCTACACCTTC
TRBJ2-7 . many TRBV20-1 CSAAKGSISYEQYF TGCAGTGCAGCGAAGGGGTCAATATCCTACGAGCAGTACTTC
TRBJ2-7 . . TRBV2 CASRNLGGGYEQYF TGTGCCAGCAGGAACTTGGGAGGGGGCTACGAGCAGTACTTC